Each of the 20 T cell receptor beta chains below was sequenced from the same sample in a study of blood T cell repertoires in COVID-19. Clones were read by immunoSEQ multiplex PCR, and TCRdb kept only the in-frame ones, dropping some. The repertoire consists of under 55,000 clones, with around three quarters occurring once and the leading ten covering 25%. The material sequenced was peripheral blood. All receptors derive from a man aged 70-80 years with acute or convalescent COVID-19.

The chain carries TRBV6-2 or TRBV6-3 and TRBJ1-4; 10 bases fit TRBD1. In germline, CDR1 is MNHEY, CDR2 SVGEGT. V trimming: 5 bases; J trimming: 1 base; junction bases outside the gene matches: 10. The CDR3 covers 18 residues. In DNA, the CDR3 is TGTGCCAGCAGTCCCCGAGGGACAGGGGTTAGAACTAATGAAAAACTGTTTTTT. This sequence encodes CASSPRGTGVRTNEKLFF.

This clone was observed a single time. The chain recombines TRBV13 with TRBJ2-5, with 7 bases lining up with TRBD2. Germline-derived CDR1 and CDR2 are PRHDT and FYEKMQ (reference sequence). With V trimmed by 5 bases and J by 5 bases, 11 bases remained unmatched. The CDR3 loop spans 15 amino acids. CDR3 bases: TGTGCCAGCAGCACTCGGGAGCGGGGTTCCGAGACCCAGTACTTC. It encodes CASSTRERGSETQYF.

J is TRBJ2-3 and V is TRBV9, with D possibly matching TRBD1 (6 bases). The CDR3 is 15 amino acids. Trimming took off 0 bases at V and 2 bases at J, with 10 bases between the two ends. CDR1 and CDR2 from the germline V gene are SGDLS and YYNGEE. The CDR3 region is CASSVGVGATDTQYF. The CDR3 DNA is TGTGCCAGCAGCGTAGGGGTGGGGGCCACAGATACGCAGTATTTT.

This clone was seen a few times. The sample contains more than one DNA sequence encoding this CDR3. The chain carries TRBV6-5 and TRBJ1-5; 8 bases match TRBD1. After removal of 5 bases from V and 5 bases from J, the junction contained 2 bases not matched to a gene. The CDR3 covers 13 residues. Per germline, CDR1 MNHEY and CDR2 SVGAGI. The CDR3 reads CASSPDRDQPQHF. The CDR3 DNA follows: TGTGCCAGCAGTCCGGACAGGGATCAGCCCCAGCATTTT.

The chain has TRBV6-5 and TRBJ1-2, with D possibly TRBD1 on 6 matching bases. The CDR3 extends over 14 amino acids. V shed 6 bases and J shed 5 bases, with 16 bases lying between them. The V gene's germline CDR1 is MNHEY and CDR2 SVGAGI. The CDR3 is CASRARTASYGYTF. CDR3 DNA: TGTGCCAGCAGGGCCCGGACAGCGTCATATGGCTACACCTTC.

The chain employs TRBV13 and TRBJ2-5; a weak D match, TRBD2 (5 bases). CDR3 length: 15 residues. CDR1 is PRHDT, CDR2 FYEKMQ, per germline (reference sequence). The V gene lost 3 bases and the J gene lost 7 bases, with 18 bases spanning the gap. CDR3 loop: CASSFSGLRKATQYF. CDR3 nucleotide sequence: TGTGCCAGCAGCTTTTCCGGACTCCGTAAAGCGACCCAGTACTTC.

The genes are TRBV7-2 and TRBJ1-3; no clear D gene. Trimming pared 1 base from V and 1 base from J, leaving 8 bases between. CDR3 length: 15 residues. Germline assignment: CDR1 SGHTA and CDR2 FQGNSA. CDR3 region: CASSLDRGSGNTIYF. The CDR3 nucleotides read TGTGCCAGCAGCTTAGATCGGGGTTCTGGAAACACCATATATTTT. Using reference TRBV7-2 and TRBJ1-3 for the parts outside the CDR3, the full variable domain is GAGVSQSPSNKVTEKGKDVELRCDPISGHTALYWYRQSLGQGLEFLIYFQGNSAPDKSGLPSDRFSAERTGGSVSTLTIQRTQQEDSAVYLCASSLDRGSGNTIYFGEGSWLTVV.

This CDR3 reads CASSQDRDRSTDTQYF. Here the CDR3 DNA reads TGTGCCAGCAGCCAAGACCGGGACAGGTCCACCGATACGCAGTATTTT. J is TRBJ2-3 and V is TRBV3-1 (or the pseudogene TRBV3-2); 8 bases align to TRBD1. Per germline, CDR1 LGHDT and CDR2 YNNKEL (reference sequence). V lost 0 bases and J lost 6; bases outside the gene matches: 8. The CDR3 totals 16 residues.

The genes are TRBV5-5 and TRBJ2-7; 8 bases fit TRBD2. The trim removed 6 bases at V and 2 bases at J, leaving 19 bases unmatched. Germline loops: CDR1 SGHKS, CDR2 YYEKEE (reference sequence). This CDR3 has 18 amino acids. The CDR3 region has the DNA TGTGCCAGCACCCACCGGGGGGGCGGGAAAGGGAGCCCCTACGAGCAGTACTTC. This encodes CASTHRGGGKGSPYEQYF.

The sample holds a few counts of this clone. The CDR3 nucleotides read TGTGCCAGTAGTACCCTGGGACAGGGGGGGAATCAGCCCCAGCATTTT. It encodes CASSTLGQGGNQPQHF. This chain connects TRBV19 to TRBJ1-5, with 11 bases identical to TRBD1. Germline CDR1 and CDR2: LNHDA and SQIVND (reference sequence). The CDR3 is 16 amino acids. The V segment lost 4 bases and the J segment 4 bases; nucleotides outside the gene matches: 6.

This clone occurred once. The chain couples TRBV20-1 to TRBJ2-7; TRBD2 matches at 8 bases. CDR1 and CDR2 (germline): DFQATT, SNEGSKA (reference sequence). This CDR3 contains 18 residues. Trimming took 3 bases from V and 3 from J; bases not matched to a gene: 19. CDR3 amino acids: CSASKDGGANTLLYEQYF. The CDR3 DNA sequence: TGCAGTGCTAGTAAAGACGGGGGGGCCAACACCTTACTCTACGAGCAGTACTTC.

Only a few counts were recorded for this clone. The CDR3 DNA sequence: TGTGCCAGCAGTAGTAGCGGGGCCACAGATACGCAGTATTTT. Encoded protein: CASSSSGATDTQYF. The rearrangement joins TRBV6-5 to TRBJ2-3; 8 bases map to TRBD2. CDR1 MNHEY and CDR2 SVGAGI come from the germline V gene. The CDR3 has 14 residues. V lost 5 bases and J lost 2; bases outside the gene matches: 3.

This rearrangement joins TRBV28 to TRBJ2-1; 8 bases line up with TRBD2. Germline assignment: CDR1 MDHEN and CDR2 SYDVKM. The V and J ends lost 6 bases and 2 bases, in that order; junction bases with no gene match: 3. The CDR3 runs to 14 residues. The CDR3: CASRRAGAYNEQFF. In nucleotides, the CDR3 is TGTGCCAGCAGACGAGCGGGAGCCTACAATGAGCAGTTCTTC.

The V gene is TRBV5-1, the J gene TRBJ2-5; D not certain. The germline V gene has CDR1 SGHRS and CDR2 YFSETQ. The V end was cut by 4 bases, the J end by 5 bases, with 6 bases between. The CDR3 extends over 11 amino acids. The CDR3 protein is CASSDEETQYF. CDR3 DNA sequence: TGCGCCAGCAGCGATGAGGAGACCCAGTACTTC.

This clone has more than one count but fewer than ten. The chain uses TRBV5-6 and TRBJ2-3; TRBD1 aligns across 9 bases. This CDR3 comprises 15 residues. After removal of 1 base from V and 5 bases from J, the junction contained 5 bases not matched to a gene. Germline assignment: CDR1 SGHDT and CDR2 YYEEEE. CDR3 region: CASSLKTGGVDTQYF. In DNA, the CDR3 is TGTGCCAGCAGCTTGAAAACAGGGGGCGTAGATACGCAGTATTTT.

The chain uses TRBV29-1 and TRBJ2-4; TRBD1 aligns across 7 bases. The length of the CDR3 is 15 residues. Germline CDR1 and CDR2: SQVTM and ANQGSEA. V trimming: 4 bases; J trimming: 9 bases; junction bases outside the gene matches: 15. DNA for the CDR3: TGCAGCGTTGCCCAATCCGGGCAGGGGGTGGGCATTCAGTACTTC. Translated, it gives CSVAQSGQGVGIQYF.

This clone was seen more than once but under ten times. This chain links TRBV6-1 with TRBJ1-1, with D tentatively TRBD1 (5 bases). Trimming shortened V by 2 bases and J by 3 bases, and 7 bases separated the two germline ends. The CDR3 consists of 13 residues. Germline V lookup: CDR1 MNHNS, CDR2 SASEGT. CDR3 amino acids: CASSEPGHTEAFF. In DNA, the CDR3 is TGTGCCAGCAGTGAACCAGGGCACACTGAAGCTTTCTTT.

This rearrangement joins TRBV11-3 to TRBJ2-3; 9 bases fit TRBD2. The CDR3 has 16 amino acids. Germline-derived CDR1 and CDR2 are SGHNT and YENEEA. V lost 1 base to trimming and J lost 2 bases; unmatched junction nucleotides: 4. The CDR3 region has the DNA TGTGCCAGCAGCTTAGGGACTAGCGAACACACAGATACGCAGTATTTT. This sequence encodes CASSLGTSEHTDTQYF.

This sequence joins TRBV19 and TRBJ2-3; 9 nucleotides agree with TRBD2. Germline V gives CDR1 LNHDA, CDR2 SQIVND (reference sequence). J was trimmed by 1 base and V by 4 bases; bases with no gene match: 0. There are 14 residues in the CDR3. DNA for the CDR3: TGTGCCAGTAGTAGGACTAGCGGCACAGATACGCAGTATTTT. This gives the protein CASSRTSGTDTQYF.

The V and J genes are TRBV5-1 and TRBJ1-3, with D uncertain. The CDR3 extends over 14 amino acids. CDR1 and CDR2 from the germline V gene are SGHRS and YFSETQ. V gave up 2 bases and J gave up 6 bases, with 12 bases separating them. CDR3 loop: CASSFDAGENTIYF. CDR3 nucleotides: TGCGCCAGCAGCTTTGACGCGGGCGAAAACACCATATATTTT. The full variable domain, with the rest looked up from reference TRBV5-1 and TRBJ1-3, is KAGVTQTPRYLIKTRGQQVTLSCSPISGHRSVSWYQQTPGQGLQFLFEYFSETQRNKGNFPGRFSGRQFSNSRSEMNVSTLELGDSALYLCASSFDAGENTIYFGEGSWLTVV.